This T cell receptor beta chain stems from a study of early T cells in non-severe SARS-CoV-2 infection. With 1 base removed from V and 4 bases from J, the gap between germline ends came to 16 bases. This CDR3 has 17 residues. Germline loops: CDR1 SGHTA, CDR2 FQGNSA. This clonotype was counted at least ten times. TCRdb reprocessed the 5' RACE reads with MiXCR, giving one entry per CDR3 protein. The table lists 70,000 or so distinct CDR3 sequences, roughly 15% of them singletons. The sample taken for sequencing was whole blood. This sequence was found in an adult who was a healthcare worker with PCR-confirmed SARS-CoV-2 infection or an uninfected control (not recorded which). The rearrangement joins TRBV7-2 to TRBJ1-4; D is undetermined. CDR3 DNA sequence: TGTGCCAGCAGCTTAGAGGGAAGGGTCCCCGTTAATGAAAAACTGTTTTTT. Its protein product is CASSLEGRVPVNEKLFF.